These 27 T cell receptor beta chains were all obtained from the same sample, sequenced in a study of T cell clonality in common variable immunodeficiency. Study observations and caveats: Fewer deletions and N-nucleotide insertions were reportedly seen in common variable immunodeficiency TCR beta sequences.

Profiling relied on immunoSEQ multiplex PCR, and the TCRdb table lists in-frame clones only, not all of them. The sample counts around 13,000 clones, none seen once; the ten largest own approximately 7.7%. Their specific antigens are unknown. The sequenced material came from peripheral blood mononuclear cells. The receptors were gathered from a human donor with common variable immunodeficiency.

Worth noting for this clone: The read terminates 3 residues ahead of where the CDR3 ends, so the germline J gene completes it. The rearrangement uses TRBV5-1 and TRBJ2-7; the match to TRBD1 covers 8 bases. CDR1 and CDR2 (germline): SGHRS, YFSETQ. The length of the CDR3 is 13 residues. With 4 bases clipped from V and 3 bases from J, the junction kept 3 bases outside the gene matches. CDR3 sequence reads: CASSVDRVYEQYF. The DNA read from the CDR3 is TGCGCCAGCAGCGTGGACAGGGTCTACGAG.

In its sample, this clone was seen a few times. Read sequence stops 3 residues before the CDR3 end, and the germline J gene provides the missing end. The chain employs TRBV19 and TRBJ1-2; TRBD1 matches 8 bases. The CDR3 has 16 residues. The V and J ends lost 5 bases and 2 bases, in that order; junction bases with no gene match: 10. Germline V gives CDR1 LNHDA, CDR2 SQIVND (reference sequence). CDR3 sequence reads: CASSLRTGLPNYGYTF. Partial CDR3 DNA: TGTGCCAGTAGTCTCCGGACAGGGCTCCCCAACTATGGC.

This clone occurred a few times. The read is 3 residues too short to cover the CDR3 end, so that end is filled in from the germline J gene. The chain employs TRBV7-9 and TRBJ2-7; TRBD1 matches 9 bases. The V gene's germline CDR1 is SEHNR and CDR2 FQNEAQ (reference sequence). V was pared by 4 bases and J by 1 base, with 2 bases of the junction left unmatched. The CDR3 is 14 amino acids. The CDR3 protein is CASSSGTGSYEQYF. The CDR3 bases that were read are TGTGCCAGCAGCTCAGGGACAGGGTCCTACGAG.

This clone was detected only a few times. The read terminates 3 residues ahead of where the CDR3 ends, so the germline J gene completes it. The rearrangement joins TRBV30 to TRBJ1-6; 8 bases fit TRBD1. The germline gives CDR1 GTSNPN, CDR2 SVGIG (reference sequence). The V and J ends lost 3 bases and 8 bases, in that order; junction bases with no gene match: 3. CDR3 length: 13 residues. Partial CDR3 DNA: TGTGCCTGGAGGACGACAGGGGATTCACCC. It yields the protein CAWRTTGDSP. The CDR3 in its entirety is CAWRTTGDSPLHF.

In its sample, this clone was seen many times. The read halts 3 residues ahead of the CDR3 end, with the missing end drawn from the germline J gene. The V and J genes are TRBV18 and TRBJ1-2; 8 positions match TRBD1. The CDR3 totals 14 residues. Germline-derived CDR1 and CDR2 are KGHSH and LQKENI. V shed 3 bases and J 3 bases; nucleotides not matched to a gene: 3. CDR3 region: CASSPAGQDYGYTF. The sequenced part of the CDR3 DNA is TGTGCCAGCTCACCGGCGGGACAGGACTATGGC.

This clone occurred a few times. The DNA ends 3 residues before the CDR3 does, and the rest of the CDR3 is filled in from the germline J gene. The rearrangement uses TRBV11-2 and TRBJ2-7, with D tentatively TRBD1 or TRBD2 (7 bases each). Per germline, CDR1 SGHAT and CDR2 FQNNGV. CDR3 length: 15 residues. Trimming removed 5 bases at V and 0 bases at J, with 14 bases between. CDR3 DNA, as far as it was read: TGTGCCAGCAGCCAGGGGAGGGGGCCCTCCTACGAG. Translation gives CASSQGRGPSYE. The entire CDR3 is CASSQGRGPSYEQYF.

To note about this clone: The read ends 3 residues before the CDR3 terminus; that terminus is restored from the germline J gene. The chain has TRBV30 and TRBJ1-5; possible D gene TRBD1, 6 bases. This CDR3 has 15 amino acids. V lost 0 bases and J lost 6, with 15 bases in between. The V gene's germline CDR1 is GTSNPN and CDR2 SVGIG (reference sequence). CDR3 protein: CAWSVRRGGSQPQHF. The sequenced part of the CDR3 DNA is TGTGCCTGGAGTGTACGGAGAGGGGGTAGTCAGCCC.

This clone is labeled medium-sized. The sequence runs out 3 residues before the end of the CDR3; the remainder is reconstructed from the germline J gene. The chain is built from TRBV2 and TRBJ2-1; 12 nucleotides line up with TRBD2. V was clipped by 5 bases and J by 9 bases; unmatched bases: 11. The germline V gene encodes CDR1 SNHLY and CDR2 FYNNEI. This CDR3 has 16 amino acids. The CDR3 DNA, read in part, is TGTGCCAGCAGTCCCCTAGGAACTAGCGGGGGGTTTGAG. Translated: CASSPLGTSGGFE. The whole CDR3 sequence reads CASSPLGTSGGFEQFF.

Concerning this clone: The CDR3 end lies 3 residues beyond the end of the read and is filled in from the germline J gene. V and J are TRBV18 and TRBJ1-2; D ambiguous. This CDR3 spans 16 amino acids. Per germline, CDR1 KGHSH and CDR2 LQKENI. Trimming shortened V by 3 bases and J by 0 bases, and 14 bases separated the two germline ends. CDR3 residues: CASSPKAGGANYGYTF. The sequenced part of the CDR3 DNA is TGTGCCAGCTCACCCAAGGCGGGCGGAGCTAACTATGGC.

Concerning this clone: The read finishes 3 residues shy of the CDR3 end, and the germline J gene is used to complete it. This chain uses TRBV18 with TRBJ1-5; 10 bases fit TRBD1. J was trimmed by 2 bases and V by 4 bases; bases with no gene match: 5. The CDR3 is 16 amino acids. Germline V gene lookup returns CDR1 KGHSH and CDR2 LQKENI. CDR3 DNA, as far as it was read: TGTGCCAGCTCACAGACAGGGGGCAACGGCAATCAGCCC. Its translation is CASSQTGGNGNQP. The full CDR3 sequence reads CASSQTGGNGNQPQHF.

Of note for this clone: Coverage ceases 3 residues before the CDR3 finishes, and the germline J gene fills in the end. The V and J genes are TRBV19 and TRBJ2-7, with TRBD1 matching 7 bases. The J segment lost 1 base and the V segment lost 1 base, leaving 1 base of the junction unmatched. This CDR3 comprises 14 residues. Germline V gene lookup returns CDR1 LNHDA and CDR2 SQIVND (reference sequence). CDR3 DNA, as far as it was read: TGTGCCAGTAGTATAGGGGGACAGTCCTACGAG. This codes for CASSIGGQSYE. The CDR3 reads in full as CASSIGGQSYEQYF.

As to this clone: The read finishes 3 residues shy of the CDR3 end, and the germline J gene is used to complete it. The chain couples TRBV19 to TRBJ2-7; unclear D gene. Germline V gives CDR1 LNHDA, CDR2 SQIVND (reference sequence). V dropped 2 bases and J dropped 6 bases, with 11 bases sitting between them. There are 13 residues in the CDR3. The CDR3 protein is CASSISKLGEQYF. The CDR3 DNA, read in part, is TGTGCCAGTAGTATAAGCAAGCTTGGCGAG.

This clone came up a few times. The CDR3 loop reads CASSLGRGSLYEQYF. The covered CDR3 bases are TGTGCCAGCAGCTTAGGGCGCGGGAGCCTTTACGAG. This chain connects TRBV7-9 to TRBJ2-7, with 7 bases aligning to TRBD2. The sequenced fragment ends 3 residues before the CDR3 boundary, so the rest is inferred from the germline J gene. The ends lost 1 base at V and 4 bases at J; junction bases unmatched: 7. The germline gives CDR1 SEHNR, CDR2 FQNEAQ (reference sequence). CDR3 size: 15 residues.

This clone was counted a few times. The CDR3 end falls 3 residues outside the read, so it is completed with the germline J gene. The rearrangement joins TRBV19 to TRBJ1-1, with D tentatively TRBD1 (6 bases). Germline V CDR1 and CDR2: LNHDA, SQIVND (reference sequence). The CDR3 sequence is 15 residues long. The V end lost 4 bases, the J end lost 1 base, and 13 bases lay between the germline ends. This chain's CDR3 is CASSKGVGENTEAFF. The CDR3 bases that were read are TGTGCCAGTAGTAAGGGGGTCGGTGAGAACACTGAA.

By sample share, this clone is medium-sized. The read comes to an end 3 residues before the CDR3 does, leaving the germline J gene to fill in the end. The chain recombines TRBV9 with TRBJ1-2; tentatively, D is TRBD1 (5 bases). The CDR3 sequence is 14 residues long. The V and J ends lost 2 bases and 4 bases respectively, with 12 bases between them. The germline CDR1 and CDR2 sequences are SGDLS and YYNGEE. The CDR3 DNA, read in part, is TGTGCCAGCAGCGTGAGAAGGGGAGGCTATGGC. It encodes CASSVRRGGYG. Given in full, the CDR3 is CASSVRRGGYGYTF. Variable domain in full (rest from reference TRBV9 and TRBJ1-2): DSGVTQTPKHLITATGQRVTLRCSPRSGDLSVYWYQQSLDQGLQFLIQYYNGEERAKGNILERFSAQQFPDLHSELNLSSLELGDSALYFCASSVRRGGYGYTFGSGTRLTVV.

This clone was counted at least ten times. The read stops 3 residues short of the end of the CDR3; the missing end is completed from the germline J gene. V is TRBV19 and J is TRBJ2-5; TRBD1 matches 12 bases. After removal of 5 bases from V and 5 bases from J, the junction contained 6 bases not matched to a gene. Germline V gene sequence: CDR1 LNHDA, CDR2 SQIVND (reference sequence). The CDR3 spans 15 residues. CDR3 amino acids: CASSPGTGGGETQYF. Partial CDR3 DNA: TGTGCCAGTAGTCCCGGGACAGGGGGCGGTGAGACC.

To note about this clone: The read stops 3 residues short of the end of the CDR3; the missing end is completed from the germline J gene. The chain recombines TRBV5-1 with TRBJ1-1, with 7 bases that match TRBD1. V lost 7 bases, J lost 1 base, and 4 bases stayed unmatched. This CDR3 is 13 amino acids long. Germline values: CDR1 SGHRS, CDR2 YFSETQ. CDR3 amino acids: CASAGQTNTEAFF. Partial CDR3 DNA: TGCGCCAGCGCGGGACAGACGAACACTGAA.

This clone was seen many times. Here the CDR3 reads CASGHGGPYEQYF. The sequenced part of the CDR3 DNA is TGTGCTAGTGGTCACGGAGGGCCCTACGAG. The J gene is TRBJ2-7, the V gene TRBV12-5; perhaps TRBD2 as D (6 bases). The sequence runs out 3 residues before the end of the CDR3; the remainder is reconstructed from the germline J gene. Trimming cost V 5 bases and J 2 bases, with 10 bases left between them. Germline CDR1 and CDR2: LGHNT and FRNRAP. The CDR3 extends over 13 amino acids.

CDR3 DNA (partial): TGTGCCAGCAGGATGACAGGGGTCTACACTGAA. Translating it yields CASRMTGVYTE. The entire CDR3 is CASRMTGVYTEAFF. The V and J genes are TRBV2 and TRBJ1-1; 8 nucleotides match TRBD1. The read falls 3 residues short of the CDR3 end, and the missing part is taken from the germline J gene. The CDR3 consists of 14 residues. V was pared by 6 bases and J by 3 bases, with 6 bases of the junction left unmatched. Germline CDR1 is SNHLY and CDR2 is FYNNEI.

This clone occurred a few times. Read data end 3 residues before the CDR3 end; the end is taken from the germline J gene. The rearrangement uses TRBV7-2 and TRBJ2-3, with a possible D match to TRBD1 (6 bases). Looked up from germline, CDR1 is SGHTA and CDR2 is FQGNSA. V dropped 5 bases and J dropped 0 bases, with 9 bases sitting between them. CDR3 length: 14 residues. The CDR3 sequence: CASSPDRSTDTQYF. The CDR3 DNA, read in part, is TGTGCCAGCAGCCCGGACAGAAGCACAGATACG.

This clone was recorded many times. Sequencing ends 3 residues short of the CDR3 end; the germline J gene provides the rest. The chain is built from TRBV29-1 and TRBJ2-2, with a possible D match to TRBD1 (5 bases). Trimming removed 4 bases from V and 6 bases from J, with 12 bases in between. The V gene's germline CDR1 is SQVTM and CDR2 ANQGSEA. This CDR3 comprises 13 residues. The CDR3: CSVGSGYPGELFF. The DNA read from the CDR3 is TGCAGCGTTGGTTCAGGGTATCCCGGGGAG.

About this clone itself: The read stops 3 residues short of the end of the CDR3; the missing end is completed from the germline J gene. The rearrangement joins TRBV19 to TRBJ2-3; TRBD2 agrees at 9 bases. V lost 5 bases to trimming and J lost 5 bases; unmatched junction nucleotides: 8. This CDR3 spans 15 amino acids. Germline V gives CDR1 LNHDA, CDR2 SQIVND (reference sequence). The sequenced part of the CDR3 DNA is TGTGCCAGTAGTCGTCAGGCGGGGGGGAAAGATACG. This sequence encodes CASSRQAGGKDT. The whole CDR3 sequence is CASSRQAGGKDTQYF.

This clone is classed as medium-sized. The CDR3 end is not reached by the read, which stops 3 residues before it; the germline J gene fills it in. This chain connects TRBV12-3 or TRBV12-4 to TRBJ2-1, with TRBD2 matching over 10 bases. The CDR3 runs 17 residues. V shed 6 bases and J 4 bases; nucleotides not matched to a gene: 12. Partial CDR3 DNA: TGTGCCAGCAGACAGGTAGCGGGGGGCGCGGGGTACAATGAG. Its translation is CASRQVAGGAGYNE. In full, the CDR3 reads CASRQVAGGAGYNEQFF.

This clone was counted only a few times. With the read ending 3 residues before the CDR3 end, the germline J gene is used to fill in that end. The genes are TRBV18 and TRBJ1-1, with TRBD1 matching over 7 bases. After removal of 1 base from V and 1 base from J, the junction contained 6 bases not matched to a gene. This CDR3 has 16 amino acids. The germline V gene has CDR1 KGHSH and CDR2 LQKENI. The sequenced part of the CDR3 DNA is TGTGCCAGCTCACCACTTCCGACAGGGCGGAACACTGAA. This codes for CASSPLPTGRNTE. The full CDR3 reads CASSPLPTGRNTEAFF.

This clone was recorded a few times. The DNA ends 3 residues before the CDR3 does, and the rest of the CDR3 is filled in from the germline J gene. V gene TRBV20-1 combines with J gene TRBJ1-2; D is possibly TRBD1 (6 bases). Trimming shortened V by 1 base and J by 2 bases, and 14 bases separated the two germline ends. CDR3 length: 15 residues. CDR1 is DFQATT, CDR2 SNEGSKA, per germline (reference sequence). Partial CDR3 DNA: TGCAGTGCTAGAGCCGCGGGACACCAAAACTATGGC. Translating it yields CSARAAGHQNYG. The whole CDR3 is CSARAAGHQNYGYTF.

This clone came up a few times. The read ends 3 residues early relative to the CDR3; the germline J gene fills the gap. The V gene is TRBV2, the J gene TRBJ1-6; TRBD1 matches 9 bases. Germline loops: CDR1 SNHLY, CDR2 FYNNEI. With V trimmed by 4 bases and J by 7 bases, 8 bases remained unmatched. The CDR3 runs to 16 residues. The sequenced part of the CDR3 DNA is TGTGCCAGCAGTGGAGGGACAGGGACCCTCAATTCACCC. This gives the protein CASSGGTGTLNSP. In full, the CDR3 is CASSGGTGTLNSPLHF.

About this clone itself: The CDR3 end lies 3 residues beyond the end of the read and is filled in from the germline J gene. This chain joins TRBV18 and TRBJ2-7; TRBD1 matches at 8 bases. Germline CDR1 reads KGHSH; CDR2 reads LQKENI. With V trimmed by 0 bases and J by 5 bases, 6 bases remained unmatched. CDR3 length: 15 residues. Here the CDR3 reads CASSPPGGQGHEQYF. The covered CDR3 bases are TGTGCCAGCTCACCACCGGGAGGACAGGGTCACGAG.